This T cell receptor (beta chain) is from a study of blood T cells in healthy people across ages. Study conclusions and caveats: CMV status of donors was not determined, possibly confounding expanded clonotype changes.

In regard to this clonotype: Its antigen is still unknown.

V was shortened by 6 bases and J by 4 bases, with 12 bases between the two germline ends. The CDR3 sequence is 13 residues long. Per the germline V gene, CDR1 is SEHNR and CDR2 is FQNEAQ (reference sequence). A second PCR of roughly 7 to 11 cycles used a sample-barcoded 5' primer and a J-beta primer mix. One entry per CDR3 protein results from TCRdb running MiXCR on the 5' RACE reads. The sample contains roughly 560,000 distinct CDR3 sequences, nearly 25% of which appear only once. In addition, the sample was reused for a study of T cells of mothers and their children. In that study: In each mother, TCR beta CDR3 reads exceeded 8.5 million; in each child, they numbered 3 million to 3.5 million.

The TCR was taken from a boy younger than 18 in good health. The sample comprised blood. The J gene is TRBJ1-1, the V gene TRBV7-9; D not certain. The CDR3 DNA sequence: TGTGCCAGCAGTCGAGGAAGGTCCACTGAAGCTTTCTTT. Its protein is CASSRGRSTEAFF.